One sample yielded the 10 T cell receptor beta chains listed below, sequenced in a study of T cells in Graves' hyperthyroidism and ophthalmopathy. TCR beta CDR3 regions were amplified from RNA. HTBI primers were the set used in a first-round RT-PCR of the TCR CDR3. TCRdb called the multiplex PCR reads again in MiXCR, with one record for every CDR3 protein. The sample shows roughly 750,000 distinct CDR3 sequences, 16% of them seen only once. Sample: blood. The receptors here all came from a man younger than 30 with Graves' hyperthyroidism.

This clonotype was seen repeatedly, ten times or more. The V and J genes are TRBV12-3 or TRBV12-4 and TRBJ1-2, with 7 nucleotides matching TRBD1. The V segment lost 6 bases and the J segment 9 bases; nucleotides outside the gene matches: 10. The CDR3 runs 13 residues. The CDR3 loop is CASRYRQGRSYTF. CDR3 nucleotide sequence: TGTGCCAGCAGGTACCGACAGGGAAGGAGCTACACCTTC.

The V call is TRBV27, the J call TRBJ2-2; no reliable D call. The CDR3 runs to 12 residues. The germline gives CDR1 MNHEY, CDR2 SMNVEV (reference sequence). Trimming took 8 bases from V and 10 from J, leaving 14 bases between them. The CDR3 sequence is CASGMALVELFF. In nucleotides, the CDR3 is TGTGCCAGCGGGATGGCGTTAGTGGAGCTGTTTTTT.

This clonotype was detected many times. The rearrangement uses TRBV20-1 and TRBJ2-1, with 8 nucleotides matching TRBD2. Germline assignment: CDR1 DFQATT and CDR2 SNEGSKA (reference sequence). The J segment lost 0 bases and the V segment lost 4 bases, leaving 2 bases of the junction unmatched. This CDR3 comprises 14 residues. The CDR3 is CSAISGSSYNEQFF. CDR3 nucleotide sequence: TGCAGTGCTATAAGCGGGAGCTCCTACAATGAGCAGTTCTTC.

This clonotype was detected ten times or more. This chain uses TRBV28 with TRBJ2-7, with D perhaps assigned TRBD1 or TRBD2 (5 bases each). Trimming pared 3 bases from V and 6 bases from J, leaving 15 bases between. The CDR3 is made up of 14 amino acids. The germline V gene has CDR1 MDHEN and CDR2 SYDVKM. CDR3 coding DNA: TGTGCCAGCAGTTTTGGGGGTCGTGCAGTCGAGCAGTACTTC. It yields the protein CASSFGGRAVEQYF.

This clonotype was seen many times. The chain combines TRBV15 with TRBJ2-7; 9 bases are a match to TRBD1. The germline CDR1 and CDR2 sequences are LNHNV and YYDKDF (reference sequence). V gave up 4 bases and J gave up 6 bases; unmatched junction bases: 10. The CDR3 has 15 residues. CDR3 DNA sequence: TGTGCCACCAGCACCGAATCCGGGACAGGGACCGAGCAGTACTTC. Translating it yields CATSTESGTGTEQYF.

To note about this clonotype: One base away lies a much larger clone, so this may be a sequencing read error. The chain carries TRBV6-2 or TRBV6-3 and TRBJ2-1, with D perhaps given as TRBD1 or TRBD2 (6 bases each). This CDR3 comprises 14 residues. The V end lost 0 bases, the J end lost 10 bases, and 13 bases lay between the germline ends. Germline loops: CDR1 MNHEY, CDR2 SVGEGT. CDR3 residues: CASSYSSTGREQFF. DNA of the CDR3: TGTGCCAGCAGTTACTCGTCAACAGGGAGGGAGCAGTTCTTC.

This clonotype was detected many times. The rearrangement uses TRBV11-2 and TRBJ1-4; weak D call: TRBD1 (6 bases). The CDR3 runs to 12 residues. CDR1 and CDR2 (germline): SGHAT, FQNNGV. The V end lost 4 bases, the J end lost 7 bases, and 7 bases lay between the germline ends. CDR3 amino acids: CASSSGAEKLFF. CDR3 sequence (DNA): TGTGCCAGCAGCTCGGGGGCTGAAAAACTGTTTTTT. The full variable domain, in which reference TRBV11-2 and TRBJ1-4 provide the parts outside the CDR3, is EAGVAQSPRYKIIEKRQSVAFWCNPISGHATLYWYQQILGQGPKLLIQFQNNGVVDDSQLPKDRFSAERLKGVDSTLKIQPAKLEDSAVYLCASSSGAEKLFFGSGTQLSVL.

The CDR3 sequence: CASSSRTDPSYEQYF. The CDR3 DNA reads as TGTGCCAGCAGCTCTCGGACGGACCCCTCCTACGAGCAGTACTTC. The chain is built from TRBV11-2 and TRBJ2-7; D gene uncertain. Trimming pared 4 bases from V and 0 bases from J, leaving 13 bases between. The CDR3 loop spans 15 amino acids. CDR1 is SGHAT and CDR2 is FQNNGV in the germline V gene.

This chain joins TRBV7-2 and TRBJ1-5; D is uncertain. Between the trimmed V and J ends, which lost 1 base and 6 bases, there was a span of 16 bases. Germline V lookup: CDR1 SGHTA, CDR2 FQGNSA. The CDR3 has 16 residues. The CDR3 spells CASSLEGTSPAQPQHF. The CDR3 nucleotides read TGTGCCAGCAGCTTAGAAGGCACCTCCCCGGCTCAGCCCCAGCATTTT.

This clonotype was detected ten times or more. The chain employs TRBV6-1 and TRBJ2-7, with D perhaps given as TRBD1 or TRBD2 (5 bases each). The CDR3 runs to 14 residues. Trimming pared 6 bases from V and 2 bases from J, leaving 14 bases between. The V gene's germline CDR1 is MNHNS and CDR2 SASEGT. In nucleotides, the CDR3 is TGTGCCAGCAGACGCCGGGACCAGGCCTACGAGCAGTACTTC. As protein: CASRRRDQAYEQYF.